A single sample gave rise to the 8 T cell receptor beta chains below, sequenced in a study of response to subunit inactivated influenza vaccine. Each CDR3 protein is one row after TCRdb ran MiXCR on the RT-PCR reads. The data show 400,000 to 650,000 distinct CDR3 sequences, 6% to 9% seen once. The sample was PBMCs from blood, taken less than 25 months after vaccination. Every receptor here comes from a man between 50 and 69 years old who received an inactivated influenza vaccine.

This clonotype turned up a few times. This chain connects TRBV29-1 to TRBJ2-1, with D hard to call. The CDR3 sequence is 11 residues long. V lost 2 bases to trimming and J lost 13 bases, with 12 bases between them. Looked up from germline, CDR1 is SQVTM and CDR2 is ANQGSEA. The CDR3 sequence is CSVESSLAQFF. The CDR3 coding sequence is TGCAGCGTTGAAAGTAGTTTGGCCCAGTTCTTC.

J is TRBJ1-4 and V is TRBV20-1; D call uncertain. Trimming stripped 5 bases from V and 8 bases from J, with 18 bases between. The germline CDR1 and CDR2 sequences are DFQATT and SNEGSKA (reference sequence). CDR3 length: 14 residues. The CDR3 coding sequence is TGCAGTGCTGATTCAGGTCCCTCGGGGGAAAAACTGTTTTTT. It specifies CSADSGPSGEKLFF.

This clonotype was seen many times. V and J are TRBV20-1 and TRBJ2-5; 7 bases agree with TRBD1. This CDR3 is 15 amino acids long. CDR1 DFQATT and CDR2 SNEGSKA come from the germline V gene (reference sequence). The ends lost 1 base at V and 2 bases at J; junction bases unmatched: 7. The CDR3 loop is CSARATTGNQETQYF. CDR3 bases: TGCAGTGCTAGAGCGACGACAGGGAATCAAGAGACCCAGTACTTC.

The chain combines TRBV7-2 with TRBJ2-7, with a tentative D call TRBD1 (5 bases). With 1 base removed from V and 5 bases from J, the gap between germline ends came to 21 bases. The CDR3 length is 17 residues. CDR1 and CDR2 from the germline V gene are SGHTA and FQGNSA. This CDR3 reads CASSLVGRMVRGDEQYF. The CDR3, as DNA: TGTGCCAGCAGCTTAGTCGGGCGAATGGTTAGGGGCGACGAGCAGTACTTC.

The chain recombines TRBV20-1 with TRBJ2-2; the D is unclear. This CDR3 is 15 amino acids long. Germline-derived CDR1 and CDR2 are DFQATT and SNEGSKA (reference sequence). With 6 bases removed from V and 4 bases from J, the gap between germline ends came to 18 bases. This CDR3 is CSASSGVGPTGELFF. The CDR3 coding sequence is TGCAGTGCGTCCTCTGGGGTAGGGCCCACCGGGGAGCTGTTTTTT.

This clonotype was seen repeatedly, ten times or more. The chain employs TRBV12-3 or TRBV12-4 and TRBJ2-5, with D perhaps TRBD1 (5 bases). This CDR3 comprises 14 residues. V was pared by 2 bases and J by 3 bases, with 10 bases between. This CDR3 is CASSLRGGKETQYF. The CDR3 DNA sequence: TGTGCCAGCAGTTTAAGGGGCGGCAAAGAGACCCAGTACTTC.

This clonotype was seen a few times. This chain connects TRBV7-9 to TRBJ2-4, with D uncertain. V dropped 4 bases and J dropped 0 bases, with 7 bases sitting between them. Germline lookup yields CDR1 SEHNR and CDR2 FQNEAQ (reference sequence). The CDR3 length is 14 residues. This CDR3 reads CASSSWLAKNIQYF. The CDR3 coding sequence is TGTGCCAGCAGCTCGTGGCTAGCCAAAAACATTCAGTACTTC.

This clonotype was recorded at least ten times. The CDR3, as DNA: TGTGCCAGCAGGCCCAGGGCGGGGGACAATGAGCAGTTCTTC. It specifies CASRPRAGDNEQFF. The rearrangement links TRBV3-1 to TRBJ2-1, with 7 bases identical to TRBD2. This CDR3 has 14 amino acids. In germline, CDR1 is LGHDT, CDR2 YNNKEL (reference sequence). V lost 6 bases to trimming and J lost 5 bases; unmatched junction nucleotides: 7.